Presented here are 10 T cell receptor beta chains from one specimen sequenced in a study of blood T cells in healthy people across ages. Through a sample-barcoded 5' primer and a J-beta primer mix, a second PCR was run for roughly 7 to 11 cycles. A single record per CDR3 protein comes from TCRdb applying MiXCR to the 5' RACE reads. The table records fewer than 1,200,000 distinct CDR3 sequences, approximately 25% of them present only once. These records were also assigned to another study, of T cells of mothers and their children.

Material for sequencing was blood. These receptors were taken from a girl aged 2 to 10 in good health.

This sequence joins TRBV15 and TRBJ2-5; D ambiguous. The germline V gene has CDR1 LNHNV and CDR2 YYDKDF (reference sequence). This CDR3 region has 15 residues. With 4 bases removed from V and 5 bases from J, the gap between germline ends came to 17 bases. The CDR3 protein is CATSIRPGVYETQYF. The CDR3 bases are TGTGCCACCAGCATACGTCCTGGGGTGTACGAGACCCAGTACTTC.

A few counts support this clonotype. CDR3 amino acids: CSARYIVGGYNEQFF. CDR3 bases: TGCAGTGCTAGATATATCGTAGGTGGCTACAATGAGCAGTTCTTC. The rearrangement uses TRBV20-1 and TRBJ2-1, with D hard to call. This CDR3 comprises 15 residues. Per the germline V gene, CDR1 is DFQATT and CDR2 is SNEGSKA (reference sequence). The V and J ends lost 2 bases and 3 bases respectively, with 14 bases between them.

This rearrangement joins TRBV5-1 to TRBJ1-1, with unresolved D. CDR3 length equals 14 residues. V was pared by 2 bases and J by 0 bases, with 8 bases between. In germline, CDR1 is SGHRS, CDR2 YFSETQ. CDR3 coding DNA: TGCGCCAGCAGCTTTACAGCTGTGAACACTGAAGCTTTCTTT. It translates to CASSFTAVNTEAFF.

This clonotype was seen a handful of times. The chain employs TRBV5-1 and TRBJ2-3; 7 bases fit TRBD2. Germline V gene lookup returns CDR1 SGHRS and CDR2 YFSETQ. V dropped 5 bases and J dropped 4; count of bases not matched to a gene: 10. The CDR3 loop spans 15 amino acids. CDR3 in amino acids: CASRSGGRGPDTQYF. The DNA of the CDR3 is TGCGCCAGCAGGAGCGGCGGGAGAGGGCCAGATACGCAGTATTTT.

This clonotype was seen at least ten times. CDR3 in DNA: TGTGCCAGCAGCATTACTAGCGGGATAACAGATACGCAGTATTTT. Protein product: CASSITSGITDTQYF. V is TRBV7-3 and J is TRBJ2-3; 10 nucleotides align to TRBD2. After removal of 5 bases from V and 3 bases from J, the junction contained 5 bases not matched to a gene. Germline CDR1 reads SGHTA; CDR2 reads FQGTGA. This CDR3 contains 15 residues.

This sequence joins TRBV12-3 or TRBV12-4 and TRBJ2-5, with 10 bases that match TRBD2. This CDR3 spans 17 amino acids. With V trimmed by 3 bases and J by 0 bases, 7 bases remained unmatched. CDR3 in DNA: TGTGCCAGCAGTTTCGGGCTAGCGGGGGCTTACCAAGAGACCCAGTACTTC. It translates to CASSFGLAGAYQETQYF.

V and J are TRBV4-2 and TRBJ1-2; 8 bases map to TRBD1. V trimming: 0 bases; J trimming: 4 bases; junction bases outside the gene matches: 7. Germline V gene lookup returns CDR1 LGHNA and CDR2 YNFKEQ. The CDR3 spans 16 residues. CDR3 nucleotides: TGTGCCAGCAGCCAAGATCCGGGACAGGACTTCTATGGCTACACCTTC. Translation gives CASSQDPGQDFYGYTF.

This clonotype came up a few times. This sequence joins TRBV7-9 and TRBJ2-5; 8 nucleotides match TRBD1. The CDR3 has 15 residues. V trimming: 5 bases; J trimming: 3 bases; junction bases outside the gene matches: 8. Germline CDR1 reads SEHNR; CDR2 reads FQNEAQ (reference sequence). CDR3 protein: CASSRGDRGEETQYF. The CDR3 bases are TGTGCCAGCAGCCGAGGCGACAGGGGAGAAGAGACCCAGTACTTC.

The chain uses TRBV10-3 and TRBJ1-2; D is uncertain. Trimming took 2 bases from V and 6 from J, leaving 10 bases between them. The CDR3 is made up of 13 amino acids. Germline V gene sequence: CDR1 ENHRY, CDR2 SYGVKD. The CDR3 protein is CAISEILGDGYTF. The CDR3, as DNA: TGTGCCATCAGTGAGATATTAGGAGATGGCTACACCTTC.

This clonotype was seen a handful of times. The V call is TRBV29-1, the J call TRBJ2-7; D perhaps matches TRBD2 (6 bases). The V gene lost 4 bases and the J gene lost 7 bases, with 14 bases spanning the gap. Germline V gene data show CDR1 as SQVTM and CDR2 as ANQGSEA. The CDR3 has 12 residues. The CDR3 region is CSVGPGDREQYF. For the CDR3, the DNA is TGCAGCGTTGGGCCGGGGGATCGGGAGCAGTACTTC.